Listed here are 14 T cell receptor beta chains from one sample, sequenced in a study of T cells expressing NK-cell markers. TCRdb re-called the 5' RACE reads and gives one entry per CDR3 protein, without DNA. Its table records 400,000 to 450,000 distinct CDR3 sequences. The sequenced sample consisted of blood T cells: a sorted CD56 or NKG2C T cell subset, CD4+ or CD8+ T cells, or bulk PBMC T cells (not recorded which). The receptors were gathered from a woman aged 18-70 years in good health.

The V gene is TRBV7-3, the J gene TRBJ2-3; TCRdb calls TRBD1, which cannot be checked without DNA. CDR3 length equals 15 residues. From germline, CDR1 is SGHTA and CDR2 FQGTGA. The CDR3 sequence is CASSPQGAHTDTQYF.

The CDR3 protein is CASTGEGWGTGHYNEQFF. The rearrangement joins TRBV13 to TRBJ2-1; TCRdb designates TRBD1, a call that cannot be tested without DNA. The CDR3 runs to 18 residues. From germline, CDR1 is PRHDT and CDR2 FYEKMQ (reference sequence).

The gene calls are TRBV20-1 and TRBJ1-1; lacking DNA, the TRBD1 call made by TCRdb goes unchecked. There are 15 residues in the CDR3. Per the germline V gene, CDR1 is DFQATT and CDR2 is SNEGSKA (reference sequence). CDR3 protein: CSASIPPIMNTEAFF.

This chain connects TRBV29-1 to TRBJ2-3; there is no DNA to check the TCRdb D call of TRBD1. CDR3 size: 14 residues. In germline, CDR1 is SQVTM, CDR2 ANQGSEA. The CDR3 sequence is CSVSTGDPTDTQYF.

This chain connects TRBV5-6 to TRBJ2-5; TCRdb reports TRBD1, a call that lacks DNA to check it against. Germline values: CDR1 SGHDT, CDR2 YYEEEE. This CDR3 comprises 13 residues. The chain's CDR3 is CASSRGGLETQYF.

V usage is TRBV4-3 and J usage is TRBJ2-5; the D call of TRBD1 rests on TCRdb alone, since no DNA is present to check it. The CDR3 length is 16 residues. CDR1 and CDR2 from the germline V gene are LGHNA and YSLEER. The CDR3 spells CASSQAGGGSQETQYF.

The CDR3 here is CSVRDRENYQPGNTIYF. The chain links TRBV29-1 to TRBJ1-3; TCRdb calls TRBD1, which cannot be checked without DNA. The CDR3 is 17 residues long. Per the germline V gene, CDR1 is SQVTM and CDR2 is ANQGSEA. The full variable domain, with the rest looked up from reference TRBV29-1 and TRBJ1-3, is SAVISQKPSRDICQRGTSLTIQCQVDSQVTMMFWYRQQPGQSLTLIATANQGSEATYESGFVIDKFPISRPNLTFSTLTVSNMSPEDSSIYLCSVRDRENYQPGNTIYFGEGSWLTVV.

The CDR3 loop reads CATSDSDVGYTF. This chain uses TRBV24-1 with TRBJ1-2. From germline, CDR1 is KGHDR and CDR2 SFDVKD. The CDR3 is made up of 12 amino acids.

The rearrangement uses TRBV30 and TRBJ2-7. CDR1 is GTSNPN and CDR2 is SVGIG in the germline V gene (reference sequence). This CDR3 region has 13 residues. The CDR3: CAWSVALPGEQYF.

This chain's CDR3 is CSVDSGMNTEAFF. The chain employs TRBV29-1 and TRBJ1-1. Germline CDR1 and CDR2: SQVTM and ANQGSEA. The CDR3 runs to 13 residues.

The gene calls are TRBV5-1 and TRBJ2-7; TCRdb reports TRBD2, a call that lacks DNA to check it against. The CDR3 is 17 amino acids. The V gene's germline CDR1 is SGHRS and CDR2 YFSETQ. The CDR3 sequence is CASSGTSGSVISYEQYF.

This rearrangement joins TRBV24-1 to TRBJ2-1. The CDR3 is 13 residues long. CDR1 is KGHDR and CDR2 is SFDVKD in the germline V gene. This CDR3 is CATSDTAYNEQFF.

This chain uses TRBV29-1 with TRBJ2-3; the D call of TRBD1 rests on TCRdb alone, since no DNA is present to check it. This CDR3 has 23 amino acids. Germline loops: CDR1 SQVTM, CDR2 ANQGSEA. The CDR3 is CSVEDPWDRGAGVWSVRTDTQYF.

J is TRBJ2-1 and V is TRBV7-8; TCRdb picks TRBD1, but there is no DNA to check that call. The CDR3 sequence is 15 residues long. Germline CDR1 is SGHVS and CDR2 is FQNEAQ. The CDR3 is CASSLGQGAGNEQFF. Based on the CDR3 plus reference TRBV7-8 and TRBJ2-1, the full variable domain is GAGVSQSPRYKVAKRGQDVALRCDPISGHVSLFWYQQALGQGPEFLTYFQNEAQLDKSGLPSDRFFAERPEGSVSTLKIQRTQQEDSAVYLCASSLGQGAGNEQFFGPGTRLTVL.